Described below is a single TCR beta chain sequence and its context. Its recognized antigen is unknown. Being one base from a much bigger clone, this may be a read error. Amplification of TCR beta CDR3 regions was carried out from RNA transcripts. A first-round RT-PCR of the TCR CDR3 used the HTBI primer set with the Qiagen OneStep RT-PCR kit. The libraries were constructed in a second round of multiplex PCR and then size-selected and purified. Libraries were sequenced paired-end with 100 bp reads on an Illumina HiSeq2000. In the original analysis: SOAPnuke was used to process the raw data, throwing out any read that contained adapters or uncalled bases, had a mean Phred below 15, or lacked an exact constant-primer or identifier match. COPE v1.2.5 was used to merge high-quality paired reads, and clonotypes were defined as unique nucleotide sequences. Clonotypes were aligned to IMGT TRBV, TRBD and TRBJ reference segments using MiTCR v1.1. The analysis included only V-J combinations with a frequency above 0.0001, which together covered 99% to 99.2% of the repertoires. A TCS score was defined as the ratio between F50 (clonal expansion) and ExV (chaos), using BLOSUM62-based TCRdist between CDR3 peptides within each V-J. Welch's t-statistics and random forest reduced 500 to 550 V-J features to fewer than 15, which were used in a naive Bayes classifier (R e1071). Using fastp trimming at Q25 and MiXCR clonotype assembly, TCRdb reanalyzed the public sequencing data and kept in-frame beta chains. CDR3 protein sequences are deduplicated, and each keeps its most common genes and DNA. The V and J calls reflect TCRdb's pipeline rather than the authors' work. This sample comprises some 350,000 distinct CDR3 sequences, roughly an eighth of them detected only once. In total, the top ten clones hold 34% of the sample.

This specimen comes from a study of T cells in Graves' hyperthyroidism and ophthalmopathy (dated by TCRdb to between 2018 and 2020). With regard to the full study: Peripheral blood was collected at initial diagnosis, before any treatment. TCR V-J signatures able to tell the groups apart were searched for in a discovery cohort of some 100 patients, of whom roughly 42 had Graves' ophthalmopathy and around 56 had stable Graves' hyperthyroidism. Prospective prediction of ophthalmopathy was tested in an independent validation cohort of approximately 19 hyperthyroidism patients and some 17 patients who later progressed to ophthalmopathy. The 90 or so discovery patients were randomly split 7:3 into training and test sets. In addition, the study compared T-cell repertoires in thyroid tissue and in blood from six Graves' hyperthyroidism patients. Following sampling, methimazole starting at 30 mg daily was given to hyperthyroidism patients, and high-dose intravenous methylprednisolone was given to ophthalmopathy patients. TCR Vbeta CDR3 sequencing of 130 to 150 peripheral blood samples (over 40 ophthalmopathy, around 80 hyperthyroidism and roughly 17 progressor patients) is reported in the paper.

Ophthalmopathy patients had moderately to severely active disease, Clinical Activity Score of at least 3, NOSPECS grade of at least 4, and duration under 3 months. Exclusion was applied to patients with uncontrolled infections, other autoimmune diseases, pregnancy or lactation. Clinical symptoms, serum thyroxine and TRAb, thyroid ultrasound, and orbital computed tomography formed the basis for the diagnoses. PBMCs were separated from roughly 10 ml of fresh peripheral blood using Ficoll-Paque density gradient centrifugation. Total RNA was extracted with Trizol reagent, and quality was checked on an Agilent 2100 Bioanalyzer. Points the paper makes about the study in general: Most expanded thyroid clonotypes (frequency above 0.001) were also detected in blood, suggesting blood repertoires may reflect thyroid immune responses. In cross-validation, a model built on a 13 V-J signature told ophthalmopathy apart from stable hyperthyroidism with 87.88% sensitivity and approximately 81% specificity, and in testing the same model reached 80%/75%. No statistical method was used to fix the sample size in advance, and group allocation was not hidden from the investigators. In validation, the model predicted progression to ophthalmopathy with around 71% sensitivity and about 72% specificity, a median of around six months before onset.

From cysteine to phenylalanine, the CDR3 is 12 amino acids long. CDR3 DNA only is kept here, 36 bases in frame from base 1. From the germline V gene, CDR1 is MDHEN and CDR2 is SYDVKM. At the junction V is shortened by 6 bases and J by 7 bases, with 12 bases in between. The material sequenced was blood. The chain joins TRBV28 to TRBJ1-2; the best D guess is TRBD1, with 5 bases matching. The source is a woman aged 40 to 50 with Graves' ophthalmopathy. The CDR3 region has the sequence CASRLRQGGYTF. The nucleotides are TGTGCCAGCAGGTTACGGCAGGGTGGCTACACCTTC.